The sequence of this TCR beta chain was determined in a study of blood T cell repertoires in COVID-19. The CDR3 extends over 14 amino acids. Trimming shortened V by 1 base and J by 3 bases, and 7 bases separated the two germline ends. The germline V gene has CDR1 LGHDT and CDR2 YNNKEL (reference sequence). Repertoires were generated with immunoSEQ multiplex PCR, while TCRdb's copy carries only in-frame clones and drops some. The profile shows 140,000 to 150,000 clones, around nine tenths of them singletons. This chain joins TRBV3-1 (or the pseudogene TRBV3-2) and TRBJ2-4; possible D gene TRBD1, 5 bases. The receptor's source is a woman aged 45-59 years with acute or convalescent COVID-19. The sample consisted of peripheral blood. The CDR3: CASSQAGFKNIQYF. In DNA, the CDR3 is TGTGCCAGCAGCCAAGCAGGGTTCAAAAACATTCAGTACTTC.